One and the same sample provided the 17 T cell receptor beta chains below, sequenced in a study of T cell responses to AZD1222 COVID-19 vaccine (dated by TCRdb to about 2021). What this sample's time point label stands for: baseline before first vaccination. Library construction relied on the immunoSEQ multiplex PCR assay. Not all clones reach the TCRdb copy of this immuneACCESS table, which keeps in-frame sequences only. Checked studies attribute under half of the gap to unresolved V genes and leave the rest unexplained. The sample yields under 200,000 clones; roughly 91% were counted once. Roughly 0.99% of the sample belongs to the ten largest clones. The specimen comprised peripheral blood, sampled on day 0 of AZD1222 vaccination. Source of these receptors: an adult in good health.

The CDR3 DNA reads as TGCGCCAGCAGCCAGGACGCGTACCAAGAGACCCAGTACTTC. Its translation: CASSQDAYQETQYF. V is TRBV4-3 and J is TRBJ2-5; D uncertain. The CDR3 is made up of 14 amino acids. With 3 bases removed from V and 0 bases from J, the gap between germline ends came to 8 bases. The germline CDR1 and CDR2 sequences are LGHNA and YSLEER.

This clone was seen once. The chain links TRBV28 to TRBJ1-1; no reliable D call. Per the germline V gene, CDR1 is MDHEN and CDR2 is SYDVKM. Trimming pared 5 bases from V and 7 bases from J, leaving 8 bases between. The CDR3 length is 11 residues. CDR3 sequence (DNA): TGTGCCAGCAGTAGAGGGTTTGAAGCTTTCTTT. Translation gives CASSRGFEAFF.

The rearrangement joins TRBV5-1 to TRBJ2-7; 11 bases are shared with TRBD1. CDR1 is SGHRS and CDR2 is YFSETQ in the germline V gene. The V segment lost 6 bases and the J segment 4 bases; nucleotides outside the gene matches: 9. The CDR3 is made up of 15 amino acids. The CDR3 nucleotides are TGCGCCAGCAACCAGAGGACAGGGGGCGGTTACGAGCAGTACTTC. This sequence encodes CASNQRTGGGYEQYF.

The V and J genes are TRBV9 and TRBJ2-1; 10 nucleotides align to TRBD2. CDR3 length: 17 residues. The germline CDR1 and CDR2 sequences are SGDLS and YYNGEE. V was clipped by 3 bases and J by 8 bases; unmatched bases: 14. This CDR3 reads CASSERQRGGASHEQFF. The DNA for the CDR3 is TGTGCCAGCAGCGAACGCCAGCGGGGGGGCGCTTCCCATGAGCAGTTCTTC.

The genes are TRBV28 and TRBJ1-3, with D uncertain. The length of the CDR3 is 15 residues. Germline V gene data show CDR1 as MDHEN and CDR2 as SYDVKM. V lost 3 bases and J 4 bases, leaving 13 bases between the germline ends. The CDR3 coding sequence is TGTGCCAGCAGTTTGTACGAGGGTTCCGGAAACACCATATATTTT. Amino acids: CASSLYEGSGNTIYF.

This clone was seen once. This chain joins TRBV10-2 and TRBJ1-5; D gene uncertain. V dropped 0 bases and J dropped 0 bases, with 9 bases sitting between them. The CDR3 consists of 16 residues. CDR1 WSHSY and CDR2 SAAADI come from the germline V gene. The CDR3 protein is CASSESPWYSNQPQHF. The CDR3 region has the DNA TGCGCCAGCAGTGAGTCCCCGTGGTATAGCAATCAGCCCCAGCATTTT.

The chain employs TRBV7-9 and TRBJ1-2; TRBD1 agrees at 9 bases. The junction had 8 bases not matched to a gene; V was cut back by 5 bases and J by 7 bases. The CDR3 extends over 14 amino acids. CDR1 is SEHNR, CDR2 FQNEAQ, per germline (reference sequence). In DNA form, the CDR3 reads TGTGCCAGCAGCGTAAGACAGGGGGTGTTTGGCTACACCTTC. This translates into CASSVRQGVFGYTF.

This rearrangement joins TRBV10-2 to TRBJ2-7; a weak D match, TRBD1 (6 bases). This CDR3 is 13 amino acids long. Germline assignment: CDR1 WSHSY and CDR2 SAAADI. The V end was cut by 10 bases, the J end by 3 bases, with 16 bases between. The chain's CDR3 is CATEGGLNYEQYF. CDR3 nucleotide sequence: TGCGCCACCGAAGGGGGTTTAAACTACGAGCAGTACTTC.

About this clone itself: This specimen includes other DNA sequences encoding the same CDR3. V gene TRBV5-4 combines with J gene TRBJ2-2, with a possible D match to TRBD1 (5 bases). Germline assignment: CDR1 SGHNT and CDR2 YYREEE (reference sequence). V lost 0 bases and J lost 5, with 11 bases in between. The CDR3 sequence is 15 residues long. CDR3 nucleotides: TGTGCCAGCAGCTTGGGGCAGGGTGGGACCGGGGAGCTGTTTTTT. Its translation: CASSLGQGGTGELFF.

The CDR3 nucleotides are TGTGCCAGCAGCTTAGCACAGACGACTGGAAACACCATATATTTT. As protein: CASSLAQTTGNTIYF. The chain employs TRBV7-9 and TRBJ1-3; D remains ambiguous. Trimming cost V 0 bases and J 2 bases, with 8 bases left between them. The CDR3 contains 15 residues. Germline CDR1 and CDR2: SEHNR and FQNEAQ (reference sequence).

This rearrangement joins TRBV7-3 to TRBJ2-7, with D maybe TRBD2 (6 bases). Germline lookup yields CDR1 SGHTA and CDR2 FQGTGA. The CDR3 sequence is 13 residues long. V dropped 1 base and J dropped 11 bases, with 15 bases sitting between them. The DNA of the CDR3 is TGTGCCAGCAGCTTAATCGGATCCGGGAGTAAGTACTTC. It codes for CASSLIGSGSKYF.

V and J are TRBV10-3 and TRBJ2-7; D not resolved. This CDR3 comprises 14 residues. Germline V CDR1 and CDR2: ENHRY, SYGVKD. Deletions cut 8 bases from V and 2 bases from J, with 16 bases between. This chain's CDR3 is CAIGVRAGPYEQYF. The CDR3 DNA is TGTGCCATCGGAGTAAGAGCAGGTCCCTACGAGCAGTACTTC.

The chain employs TRBV7-6 and TRBJ2-2, with 8 bases aligning to TRBD1. CDR3 length: 19 amino acids. The germline CDR1 and CDR2 sequences are SGHVS and FNYEAQ. After removal of 1 base from V and 0 bases from J, the junction contained 10 bases not matched to a gene. The CDR3 bases are TGTGCCAGCAGCTTAGGACGACAGGGGCGGAGCCCGAACACCGGGGAGCTGTTTTTT. Translating gives CASSLGRQGRSPNTGELFF.

J is TRBJ2-5 and V is TRBV5-1; D might be TRBD1 (5 bases). This CDR3 has 15 amino acids. Deletions cut 0 bases from V and 2 bases from J, with 11 bases between. Germline-derived CDR1 and CDR2 are SGHRS and YFSETQ. CDR3 sequence: CASSLGQREQETQYF. DNA for the CDR3: TGCGCCAGCAGCTTGGGACAGAGAGAACAAGAGACCCAGTACTTC.

This chain uses TRBV19 with TRBJ2-7; 10 bases line up with TRBD1. CDR3 length: 15 amino acids. Trimming removed 7 bases from V and 3 bases from J; junction bases left unmatched: 9. CDR1 and CDR2 from the germline V gene are LNHDA and SQIVND (reference sequence). The CDR3 DNA reads TGTGCCAGTACCTCCGGGACAGGGGTTGGCTACGAGCAGTACTTC. This gives the protein CASTSGTGVGYEQYF.

V usage is TRBV7-8 and J usage is TRBJ1-3; D remains ambiguous. Germline V gene lookup returns CDR1 SGHVS and CDR2 FQNEAQ. The length of the CDR3 is 10 residues. Trimming stripped 5 bases from V and 8 bases from J, with 4 bases between. CDR3 DNA sequence: TGTGCCAGCAGCGGAGACACCATATATTTT. Protein: CASSGDTIYF.

The rearrangement joins TRBV6-1 to TRBJ2-7; perhaps TRBD1 as D (6 bases). Per the germline V gene, CDR1 is MNHNS and CDR2 is SASEGT. Trimming took 0 bases from V and 3 from J, leaving 12 bases between them. This CDR3 contains 15 residues. The CDR3, as DNA: TGTGCCAGCAGTGAAGCGGACAGTGCCCTCTACGAGCAGTACTTC. Translating gives CASSEADSALYEQYF.